This T cell receptor (beta chain) was observed in a study of T cell repertoires in cytomegalovirus infection. Background on the study: Well-studied HLA-B-restricted epitopes and recently identified HLA-C-restricted epitopes of CMV were both used in the study.

The CDR3 is 14 residues long. V was shortened by 5 bases and J by 8 bases, with 18 bases between the two germline ends. Each CDR3 protein gets one entry after TCRdb re-called the reads with MiXCR. The sample lists 680,000 or so distinct CDR3 sequences, around 35% occurring once. This clonotype was detected only a few times. As yet, its antigen is unknown. The material sequenced was cultured PBMCs, taken from culture after CMV antigen stimulation. This clonotype was sampled from a human donor in good health (CMV status not recorded). Some clones in this sample may be carry-over from other donors' samples. The chain has TRBV12-3 or TRBV12-4 and TRBJ2-5; D possibly corresponds to TRBD2 (5 bases). The CDR3 loop reads CASSPRGEGETQYF. The CDR3 nucleotides read TGTGCCAGCAGTCCCCGAGGCGAGGGAGAAACCCAGTACTTC.